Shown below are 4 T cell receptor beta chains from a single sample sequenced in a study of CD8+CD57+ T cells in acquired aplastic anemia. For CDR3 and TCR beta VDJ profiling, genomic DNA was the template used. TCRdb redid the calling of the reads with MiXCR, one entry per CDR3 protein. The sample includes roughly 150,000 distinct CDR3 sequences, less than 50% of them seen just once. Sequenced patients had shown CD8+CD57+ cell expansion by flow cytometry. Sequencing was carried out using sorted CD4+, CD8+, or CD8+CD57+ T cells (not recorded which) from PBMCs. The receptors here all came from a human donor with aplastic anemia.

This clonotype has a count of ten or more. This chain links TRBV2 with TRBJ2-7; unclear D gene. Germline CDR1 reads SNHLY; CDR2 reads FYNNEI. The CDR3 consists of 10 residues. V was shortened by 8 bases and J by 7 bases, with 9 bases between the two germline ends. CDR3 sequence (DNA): TGTGCCAGCCGCCTTCTGGAGCAGTACGTC. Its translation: CASRLLEQYV.

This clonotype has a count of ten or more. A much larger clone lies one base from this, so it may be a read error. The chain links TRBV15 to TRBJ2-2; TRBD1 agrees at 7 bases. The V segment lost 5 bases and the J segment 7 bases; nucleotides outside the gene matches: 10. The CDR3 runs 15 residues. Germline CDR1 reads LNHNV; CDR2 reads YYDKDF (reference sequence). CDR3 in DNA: TGTGCCACCAGCGGATTGGCAGGGGGAGTCGGGGAGCTGTTTTTT. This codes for CATSGLAGGVGELFF.

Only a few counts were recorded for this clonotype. CDR3 coding DNA: TGTGCCAGCAGCTTGATTGGGACTAGCGGGCCTACAGATACGCAGTATTTT. The encoded protein is CASSLIGTSGPTDTQYF. The chain recombines TRBV4-2 with TRBJ2-3; 12 nucleotides line up with TRBD2. This CDR3 is built from 17 residues. V gave up 5 bases and J gave up 3 bases; unmatched junction bases: 9. Germline CDR1 is LGHNA and CDR2 is YNFKEQ.

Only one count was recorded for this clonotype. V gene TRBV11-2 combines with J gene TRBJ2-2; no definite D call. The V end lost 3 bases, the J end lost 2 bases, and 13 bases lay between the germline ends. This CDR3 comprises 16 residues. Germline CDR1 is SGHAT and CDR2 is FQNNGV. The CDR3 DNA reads TGTGCCAGCAGCTTCGATTCTTTCCCCAACACCGGGGAGCTGTTTTTT. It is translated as CASSFDSFPNTGELFF.